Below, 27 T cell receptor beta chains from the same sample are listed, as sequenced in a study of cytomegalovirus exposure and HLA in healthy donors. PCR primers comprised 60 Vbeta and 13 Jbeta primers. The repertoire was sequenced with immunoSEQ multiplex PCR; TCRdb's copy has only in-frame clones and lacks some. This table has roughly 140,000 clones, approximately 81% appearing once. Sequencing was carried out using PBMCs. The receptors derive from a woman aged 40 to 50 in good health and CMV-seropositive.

This CDR3 reads CASSIIAAKPVETQYF. In nucleotides, the CDR3 is TGTGCCAGCTCAATTATAGCGGCCAAGCCAGTGGAGACCCAGTACTTC. The chain recombines TRBV18 with TRBJ2-5; D is possibly TRBD2 (6 bases). CDR3 size: 16 residues. The ends were cut back, 5 bases at V and 5 bases at J, with 21 bases in the middle. CDR1 KGHSH and CDR2 LQKENI come from the germline V gene. The full variable domain, with the rest looked up from reference TRBV18 and TRBJ2-5, is NAGVMQNPRHLVRRRGQEARLRCSPMKGHSHVYWYRQLPEEGLKFMVYLQKENIIDESGMPKERFSAEFPKEGPSILRIQQVVRGDSAAYFCASSIIAAKPVETQYFGPGTRLLVL.

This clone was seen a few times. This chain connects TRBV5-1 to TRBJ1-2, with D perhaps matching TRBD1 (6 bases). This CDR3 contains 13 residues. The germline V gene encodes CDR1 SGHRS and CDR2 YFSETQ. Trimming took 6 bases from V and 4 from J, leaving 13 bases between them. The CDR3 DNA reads TGCGCCAGCACCCAAACAGGGAGCTATGGCTACACCTTC. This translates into CASTQTGSYGYTF. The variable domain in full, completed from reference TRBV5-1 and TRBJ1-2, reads KAGVTQTPRYLIKTRGQQVTLSCSPISGHRSVSWYQQTPGQGLQFLFEYFSETQRNKGNFPGRFSGRQFSNSRSEMNVSTLELGDSALYLCASTQTGSYGYTFGSGTRLTVV.

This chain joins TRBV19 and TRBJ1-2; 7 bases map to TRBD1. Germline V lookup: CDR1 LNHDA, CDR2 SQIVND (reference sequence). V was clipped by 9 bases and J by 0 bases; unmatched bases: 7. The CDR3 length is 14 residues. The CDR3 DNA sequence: TGTGCCAGCAGCGAGGGACAGCCTAACTATGGCTACACCTTC. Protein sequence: CASSEGQPNYGYTF.

In DNA, the CDR3 is TGTGCCAGCAGCGTAGGGGGGGCCCTAGGAACAGATACGCAGTATTTT. Translating it yields CASSVGGALGTDTQYF. V and J are TRBV28 and TRBJ2-3, with a weak D call TRBD2 (7 bases). The length of the CDR3 is 16 residues. The germline V and J ends were trimmed by 6 bases and 3 bases, with 19 bases remaining between them. The germline V gene encodes CDR1 MDHEN and CDR2 SYDVKM.

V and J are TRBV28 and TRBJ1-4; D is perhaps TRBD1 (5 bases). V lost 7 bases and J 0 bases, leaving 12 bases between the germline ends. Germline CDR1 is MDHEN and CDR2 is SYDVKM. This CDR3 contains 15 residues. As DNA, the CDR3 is TGTGCCAGCACCAGTCCGGGGGCAACTAATGAAAAACTGTTTTTT. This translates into CASTSPGATNEKLFF.

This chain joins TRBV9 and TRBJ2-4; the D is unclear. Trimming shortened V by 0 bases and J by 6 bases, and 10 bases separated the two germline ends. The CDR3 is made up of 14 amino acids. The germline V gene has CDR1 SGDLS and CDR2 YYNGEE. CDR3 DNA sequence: TGTGCCAGCAGCGTAGGGGCCATACCAAACATTCAGTACTTC. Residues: CASSVGAIPNIQYF.

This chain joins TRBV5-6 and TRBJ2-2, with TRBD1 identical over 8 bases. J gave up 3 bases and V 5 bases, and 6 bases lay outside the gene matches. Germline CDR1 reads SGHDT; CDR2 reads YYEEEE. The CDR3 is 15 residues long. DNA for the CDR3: TGTGCCAGCAGTCTTGGGACAGGTGACACCGGGGAGCTGTTTTTT. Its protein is CASSLGTGDTGELFF.

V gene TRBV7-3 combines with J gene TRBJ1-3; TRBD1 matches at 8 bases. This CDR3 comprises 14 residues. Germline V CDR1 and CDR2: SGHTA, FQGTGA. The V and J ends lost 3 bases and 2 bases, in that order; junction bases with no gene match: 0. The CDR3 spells CASSLTGAGNTIYF. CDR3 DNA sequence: TGTGCCAGCAGCTTGACAGGGGCTGGAAACACCATATATTTT.

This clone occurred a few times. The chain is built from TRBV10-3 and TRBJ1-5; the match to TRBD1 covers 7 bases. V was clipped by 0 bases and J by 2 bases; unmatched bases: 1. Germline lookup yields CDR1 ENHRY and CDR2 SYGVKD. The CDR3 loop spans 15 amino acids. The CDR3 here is CAISESGTGNQPQHF. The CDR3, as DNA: TGTGCCATCAGTGAGTCCGGGACAGGCAATCAGCCCCAGCATTTT.

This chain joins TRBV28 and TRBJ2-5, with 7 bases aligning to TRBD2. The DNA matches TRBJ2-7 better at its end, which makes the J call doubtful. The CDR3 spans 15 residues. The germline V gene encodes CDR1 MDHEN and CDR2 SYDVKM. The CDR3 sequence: CASSVPAGVVYEQYF. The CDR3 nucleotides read TGTGCCAGCAGTGTTCCCGCGGGGGTCGTCTACGAGCAGTACTTC.

CDR3 DNA sequence: TGCGCCAGCAATCTAGCGGGTAACAATGAGCAGTTCTTC. This gives the protein CASNLAGNNEQFF. The chain has TRBV5-1 and TRBJ2-1; 8 bases are a match to TRBD2. Trimming at V came to 6 bases and at J to 5 bases, leaving 4 bases not matched to a gene. Germline CDR1 SGHRS, CDR2 YFSETQ. The CDR3 loop spans 13 amino acids.

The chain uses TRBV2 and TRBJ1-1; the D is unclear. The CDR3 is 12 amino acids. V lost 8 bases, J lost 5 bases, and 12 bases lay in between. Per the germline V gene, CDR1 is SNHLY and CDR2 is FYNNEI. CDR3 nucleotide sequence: TGTGCCAGCGGGAGTGGGTGGACTGAAGCTTTCTTT. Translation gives CASGSGWTEAFF.

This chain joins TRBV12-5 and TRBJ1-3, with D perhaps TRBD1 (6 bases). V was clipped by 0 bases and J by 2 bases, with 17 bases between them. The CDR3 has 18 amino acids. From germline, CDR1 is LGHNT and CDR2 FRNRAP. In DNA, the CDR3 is TGTGCTAGTGGTTTGGTACCCATGGGAGGGGGGCCTGGAAACACCATATATTTT. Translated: CASGLVPMGGGPGNTIYF.

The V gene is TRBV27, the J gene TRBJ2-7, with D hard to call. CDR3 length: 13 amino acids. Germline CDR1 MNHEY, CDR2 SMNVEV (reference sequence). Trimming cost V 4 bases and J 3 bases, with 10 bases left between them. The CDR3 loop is CASSSGTRYEQYF. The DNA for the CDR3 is TGTGCCAGCAGTTCAGGAACCCGCTACGAGCAGTACTTC.

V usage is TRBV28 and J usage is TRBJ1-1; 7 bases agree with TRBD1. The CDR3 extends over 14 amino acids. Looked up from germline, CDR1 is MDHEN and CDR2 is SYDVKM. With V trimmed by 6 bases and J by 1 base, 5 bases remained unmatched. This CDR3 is CASSIQGSNTEAFF. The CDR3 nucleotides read TGTGCCAGCAGCATACAGGGGTCGAACACTGAAGCTTTCTTT.

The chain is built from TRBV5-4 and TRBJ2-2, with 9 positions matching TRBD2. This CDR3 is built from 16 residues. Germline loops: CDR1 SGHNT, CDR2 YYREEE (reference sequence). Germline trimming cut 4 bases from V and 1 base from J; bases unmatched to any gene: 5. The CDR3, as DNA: TGTGCCAGCAGCCTTAGCGGGGGCCGGAACACCGGGGAGCTGTTTTTT. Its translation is CASSLSGGRNTGELFF.

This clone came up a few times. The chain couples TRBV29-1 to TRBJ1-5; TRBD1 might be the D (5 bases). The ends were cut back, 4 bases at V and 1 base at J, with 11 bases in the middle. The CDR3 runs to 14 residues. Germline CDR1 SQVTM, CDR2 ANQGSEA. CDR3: CSVGGGASNQPQHF. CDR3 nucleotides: TGCAGCGTTGGGGGAGGGGCGAGCAATCAGCCCCAGCATTTT. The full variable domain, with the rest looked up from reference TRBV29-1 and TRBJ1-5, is SAVISQKPSRDICQRGTSLTIQCQVDSQVTMMFWYRQQPGQSLTLIATANQGSEATYESGFVIDKFPISRPNLTFSTLTVSNMSPEDSSIYLCSVGGGASNQPQHFGDGTRLSIL.

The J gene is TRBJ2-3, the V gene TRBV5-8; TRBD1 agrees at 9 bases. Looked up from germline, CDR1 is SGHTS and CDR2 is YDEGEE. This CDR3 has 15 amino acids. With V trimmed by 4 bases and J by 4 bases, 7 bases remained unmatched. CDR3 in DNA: TGTGCCAGCAGCCCGGGGACAGGGCGGCCAGATACGCAGTATTTT. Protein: CASSPGTGRPDTQYF.

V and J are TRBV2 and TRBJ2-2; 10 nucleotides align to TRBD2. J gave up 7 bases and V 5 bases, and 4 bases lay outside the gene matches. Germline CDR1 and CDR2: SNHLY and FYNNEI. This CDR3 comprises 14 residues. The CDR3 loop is CASSSGRAFGELFF. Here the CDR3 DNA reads TGTGCCAGCAGTAGCGGGAGGGCCTTCGGGGAGCTGTTTTTT.

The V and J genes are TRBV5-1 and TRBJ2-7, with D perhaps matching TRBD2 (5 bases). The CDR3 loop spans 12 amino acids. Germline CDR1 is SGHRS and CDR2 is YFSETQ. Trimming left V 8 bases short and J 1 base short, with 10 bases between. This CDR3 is CASGSGSYEQYF. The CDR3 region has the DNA TGCGCCAGTGGGAGTGGTTCCTACGAGCAGTACTTC.

The CDR3 region is CSVLDRVNSYEQYF. In DNA, the CDR3 is TGCAGCGTTCTTGACAGGGTTAATTCCTACGAGCAGTACTTC. The V gene is TRBV29-1, the J gene TRBJ2-7, with 7 bases identical to TRBD1. CDR1 and CDR2 (germline): SQVTM, ANQGSEA. The CDR3 is 14 residues long. The J segment lost 1 base and the V segment lost 5 bases, leaving 8 bases of the junction unmatched.

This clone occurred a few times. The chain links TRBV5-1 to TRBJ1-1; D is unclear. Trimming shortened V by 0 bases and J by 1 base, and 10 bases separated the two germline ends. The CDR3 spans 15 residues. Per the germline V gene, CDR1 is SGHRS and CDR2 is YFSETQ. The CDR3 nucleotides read TGCGCCAGCAGCTTGGCTGCGGTTTCGAACACTGAAGCTTTCTTT. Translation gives CASSLAAVSNTEAFF.

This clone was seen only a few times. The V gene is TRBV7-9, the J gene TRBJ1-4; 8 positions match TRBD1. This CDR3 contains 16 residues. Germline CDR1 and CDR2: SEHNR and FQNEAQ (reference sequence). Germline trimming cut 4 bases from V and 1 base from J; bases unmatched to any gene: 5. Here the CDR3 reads CASSSRRGRTNEKLFF. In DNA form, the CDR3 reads TGTGCCAGCAGCTCCCGCAGGGGGCGAACTAATGAAAAACTGTTTTTT.

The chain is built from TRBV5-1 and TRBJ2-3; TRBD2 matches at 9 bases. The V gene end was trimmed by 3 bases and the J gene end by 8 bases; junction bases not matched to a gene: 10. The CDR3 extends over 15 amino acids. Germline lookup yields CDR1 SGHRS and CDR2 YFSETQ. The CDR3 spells CASSSPSGALSTQYF. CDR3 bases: TGCGCCAGCAGCTCACCTAGCGGGGCCCTTAGTACGCAGTATTTT. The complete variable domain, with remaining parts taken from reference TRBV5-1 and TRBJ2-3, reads KAGVTQTPRYLIKTRGQQVTLSCSPISGHRSVSWYQQTPGQGLQFLFEYFSETQRNKGNFPGRFSGRQFSNSRSEMNVSTLELGDSALYLCASSSPSGALSTQYFGPGTRLTVL.

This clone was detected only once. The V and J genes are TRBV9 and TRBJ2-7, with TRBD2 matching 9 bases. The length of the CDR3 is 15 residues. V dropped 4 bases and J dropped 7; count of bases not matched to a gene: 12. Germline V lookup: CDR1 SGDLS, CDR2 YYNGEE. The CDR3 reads CASSPTPGLAREQYF. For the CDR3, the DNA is TGTGCCAGCAGCCCGACGCCGGGACTAGCACGGGAGCAGTACTTC.

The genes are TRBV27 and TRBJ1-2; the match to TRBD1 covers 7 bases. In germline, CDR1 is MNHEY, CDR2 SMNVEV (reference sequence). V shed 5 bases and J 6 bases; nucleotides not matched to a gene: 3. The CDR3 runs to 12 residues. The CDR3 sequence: CASSQTGNGYTF. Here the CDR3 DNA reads TGTGCCAGCAGTCAGACAGGGAATGGCTACACCTTC.

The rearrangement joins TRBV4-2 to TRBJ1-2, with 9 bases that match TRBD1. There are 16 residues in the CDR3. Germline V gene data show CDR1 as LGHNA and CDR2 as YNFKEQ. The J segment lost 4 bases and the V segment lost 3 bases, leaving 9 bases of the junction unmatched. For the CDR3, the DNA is TGTGCCAGCAGCCAGCCCCGACAGGGGGGCTCCTATGGCTACACCTTC. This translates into CASSQPRQGGSYGYTF.